This T cell receptor beta chain emerged from a study of OX40 agonist ivuxolimab in advanced cancers. Turning to the study itself: Participants, around 80% male, averaged around 60 years of age, ranging from 23 to 79. Partial responses were achieved by three patients: one hepatocellular carcinoma, two cutaneous melanoma. Study observations and caveats: In the expanded peripheral T cells, antigen specificity was never determined. In the 0.1-3.0 mg/kg groups, partial responders showed among the lowest expansion.

This table comes from immunoSEQ multiplex PCR, and its TCRdb copy is limited to in-frame clones, with some not included. The data contain some 25,000 clones, about four fifths of them singletons. With regard to this clone: Its antigen is undetermined.

CDR1 is KGHSH, CDR2 LQKENI, per germline. V lost 3 bases and J lost 9; bases outside the gene matches: 5. This CDR3 spans 13 amino acids. The sequences come from CD4+ or CD8+ T cells sorted from blood, collected in a trial of the OX40 agonist ivuxolimab. The source of this sequence is an adult with an advanced solid tumor such as melanoma, head and neck, liver or kidney cancer. The chain is built from TRBV18 and TRBJ1-1, with 9 bases matching TRBD1. CDR3 region: CASSPLGQGKAFF. DNA of the CDR3: TGTGCCAGCTCACCGCTCGGACAGGGGAAAGCTTTCTTT.